This T cell receptor beta chain comes out of a study of cytomegalovirus exposure and HLA in healthy donors (dated by TCRdb to about 2017). With regard to the full study: An earlier analysis of about 560 of the donors reported approximately 280 Gb of sequence data and 100 million to 120 million unique TCR beta sequences obtained from approximately 180 million T cells. A later genetic analysis took genome-wide SNP genotypes for about 55% of the 666 donors and used that subset as a discovery cohort. Class I and class II HLA loci were covered by the typing at four-digit resolution. A handful of DR-DQ haplotypes were treated as single units for association and clustering because of strong linkage in the cohort. In addition to the first cohort of hundreds of subjects, a separate validation cohort of 120 different subjects was used. Donor age, sex, ethnicity and CMV serostatus were compiled together with the repertoire data. Every repertoire in the discovery cohort had been generated on one and the same sequencing platform. Typing coverage varied by locus: about 620-640 donors for A, B, C, DRB1 and DQB1; approximately 500 for DQA1; around 610 for DPA1; 400 to 480 for DPB1. To predict cytomegalovirus infection status, the study combined high-throughput TCR immunosequencing, statistical association of individual TCRs with disease status, and machine learning. Of the roughly 390 genotyped donors, roughly 85% fell in the genetic ancestry cluster associated with self-reported Caucasian donors. In a later analysis, previously published TCR beta repertoires from 600 to 850 donors were re-analyzed and high-resolution HLA genotyping was added so that TCR occurrence patterns could be studied. The study aimed to test whether cataloging public T cell receptors could reveal signatures of past pathogen exposure. Rather than drawing on any new phenotypic data, the later analysis identified candidate immune exposures from TCR beta sequences and the way those sequences occurred across donors. An early release that covered fewer than 800 HLA-typed donors contained 250 to 350 gigabases of sequencing data and 80 million or so unique TCR sequences. Across some 400 genotyped donors of the cohort, an average of roughly 250,000 unique TCR beta nucleotide sequences per donor were sequenced, and approximately 19% of those sequences were non-productive. Using immunosequencing, the study profiled T cell repertoires from 500 to 800 subjects and related those repertoires to cytomegalovirus serostatus. To decide whether each TCR beta V gene segment behaved as functional or pseudogenic, an earlier analysis of some 600 of the donors relied on high-throughput TCR beta sequencing.

The cohort was made up of under 800 healthy bone marrow donors. All cohort members were sampled while nominally healthy, although unrecorded immune exposures were likely present. The donor tested CMV seronegative and was one of the 352 seronegative cohort members. A peripheral blood sample was provided by each donor, and peripheral blood mononuclear cells were used for TCR beta sequencing. The Qiagen DNeasy Blood Extraction Kit was used to extract genomic DNA from the blood cell samples. Broader findings and caveats from the paper: A later analysis found that HLA-associated TCR beta chains were more clonally expanded and had lower generation probabilities than equally common non-associated chains. In a later analysis, most CMV-associated TCR beta chains were found to appear HLA-restricted, with HLA associations seemingly driven largely by CMV exposure. Immune exposure information for the cohort was limited to CMV serostatus. The authors suggested that the approach could potentially be generalized to other disease states and immunological phenotypes. In a later analysis, TCR association rates were found to vary across HLA loci, with the most associated TCRs seen for DRB1 alleles and the fewest for HLA-C alleles. A further reported finding was that TCR beta sequences accurately predicted the HLA-A and HLA-B alleles for most subjects in the first cohort. The study listed over 150 TCR beta chains as associated with cytomegalovirus. A later genetic analysis associated a missense DCLRE1C variant with V-gene and J-gene trimming of TCR beta chains, and an independent cohort replicated the association. Linkage disequilibrium might explain the correlated functional status among segregating V segments, but an unknown experimental factor could not be ruled out. Three of the identified cytomegalovirus-associated TCR beta chains were confirmed in vitro to be specific for cytomegalovirus antigens. The classifier was reported to diagnose cytomegalovirus status with high specificity and sensitivity in both the original cohort and the validation cohort. Several of the top co-occurrence clusters appeared to be linked to parvovirus B19, influenza, CMV and Epstein-Barr virus, according to a later analysis. Some IMGT-functional V segments, including TRBV6-2 and TRBV6-3, could not be distinguished by the 87-base-pair reads and were therefore excluded. A later analysis associated roughly 17,000 TCR beta sequences with specific HLA alleles at a false discovery rate of 0.05. Strong co-occurrence of HLA alleles, especially DR and DQ, made assigning TCR associations to individual alleles difficult. Roughly uniform sequencing depth across donors was assumed in presence/absence analyses, although this assumption may not hold. Only TCR beta chains were sequenced in this cohort, and the absence of alpha or paired-chain data limited detectable features. An earlier analysis of approximately 500 of the donors showed that most TCR beta V segments appeared in productive rearrangements either about 87% or about 30% of the time, which broadly matched IMGT annotations. A cluster of highly shared sequence variants was judged likely to represent a technical artifact of the sequencing pipeline. HLA typing was unavailable for some donors at each locus, so association tests used only the typed subset. Most TCR sequences were observed very rarely across donors, whereas some public TCRs were present in many individuals. The earlier analysis of nearly 600 of the donors excluded 15 to 20 rarely observed V segments, including chromosome 9 orphons, because counts were too low. A later genetic analysis reported fewer N-insertions in productive TCRs among donors in an Asian-associated ancestry cluster than the approximately 700-donor mean.

Details on this clone: Its antigen target is currently unknown. No qualities accompany the bases; no much larger clone lies one base away.

Library prep was done by the immunoSEQ multiplex PCR assay. The multiplex PCR relied on a mix of 60 forward primers for TCR Vbeta segments and 13 reverse primers for TCR Jbeta segments. Amplification of the CDR3 region of rearranged TCR beta genes was performed with a multiplex PCR assay on genomic DNA. Amplified TCR beta libraries were sequenced as 87-base-pair reads on the Illumina HiSeq System. In the authors' own workflow: In a later analysis, 70 million to 95 million unique TCR beta chains were counted across the 500 to 850 repertoires, and roughly 11 million of these chains were shared by at least two donors. Raw reads were error-corrected and collapsed into unique sequences with a nearest-neighbor algorithm that merged closely related sequences to remove PCR and sequencing errors. Alignment of CDR3 sequences to IMGT reference sequences was used to assign V, D and J gene segments. For a sequence to be retained, a match of at least six nucleotides was required to both a V gene segment and a J gene segment. A rearrangement was called productive if the CDR3 had no stop codons and remained in frame with V and J, and every other rearrangement was called non-productive. CDR3 was defined according to IMGT convention as the region running from the second conserved V-encoded cysteine to the conserved J-encoded phenylalanine. The earlier analysis of 450 to 750 of the donors excluded any sequence lacking an unambiguous match to a single V gene segment. In an earlier analysis of a few hundred of the donors, V segments were called functional above 56.7% productive rearrangements and were called segregating when the between-donor standard deviation exceeded 5%. A statistical classification framework was built to diagnose cytomegalovirus status from the catalog of TCR beta chain sequences. A later analysis assigned V and J genes by comparing TCR nucleotide sequences with IMGT/GENE-DB human TR gene sequences. The TCRdist pipeline was used in a later analysis to assign CDR3 sequences and most-parsimonious VDJ recombination scenarios. In a later analysis, each TCR beta chain was defined by its CDR3 amino acid sequence together with its V-gene family, and reads lacking a unique V-gene family were excluded. As a way to deal with suspected cross-contamination and a sequencing artifact, a later analysis dropped 450 to 600 nucleotide sequences that were highly shared and had low generation probability. In a later analysis, a clonal expansion index for each public chain was calculated from normalized within-repertoire ranks of inferred template counts. A later analysis computed generation probabilities with a VDJ recombination model fitted to out-of-frame rearrangements, and checked the results against IGoR. In a later analysis, TCR-TCR, TCR-HLA and TCR-CMV co-occurrence was scored with hypergeometric tests, and a repertoire-size bias correction was applied to TCR pairs. To estimate false discovery rates, a later analysis permuted the HLA or CMV assignments 20 times. In a later analysis, co-occurring TCRs were grouped using DBSCAN, and TCRdist sequence similarity was added for clustering within HLA-allele-positive subsets. Repertoires with fewer than 30,000 or more than 120,000 public chains were left out of co-occurrence clustering, as were a handful of repertoires with anomalous nucleotide sharing. TCRdb provides this immuneACCESS table in a form limited to in-frame rearrangements. Some clones are lacking; in checked studies, under half of them reflect an unresolved V gene, and why the rest are absent is not known. V and J calls and clone size are those listed in that table; D and trimming were worked out from the DNA. Counted in this sample were approximately 170,000 clones; over 60% of them appeared once. The ten largest make up about 2.2% of the sample.

Per the germline V gene, MDHEN is the CDR1 and SYDVKM is the CDR2. The V and J ends are trimmed by 3 bases and 3 bases, leaving 18 bases between them. CDR3 length: 17 amino acids, cysteine to phenylalanine. Only the CDR3 DNA is retained, 51 bases long and in frame from the first base. The receptor was derived from a woman between 45 and 65 years old in good health and CMV-seronegative. This chain is built from TRBV28 and TRBJ1-5; the D segment could be TRBD1, given 5 matching bases. The sample comprised PBMCs. The DNA sequence reads TGTGCCAGCAGTTTGCGCAATTTGAGACAGTTCAATCAGCCCCAGCATTTT. It codes for CASSLRNLRQFNQPQHF.